This T cell receptor (beta chain) came from a study of blood T cell repertoires in COVID-19. The wider study: Acute and convalescent COVID-19 specimens originated in the United States, Italy and Spain. PBMCs, B-cell-depleted T cells, or T cells were the source of the cDNA or gDNA that made up the material.

While infection was still active, Seattle patients were enrolled and then followed longitudinally. The CDR3 runs to 16 residues. Germline values: CDR1 KGHSH, CDR2 LQKENI. Losses at the gene ends were 5 bases for V and 9 bases for J; bases not matched to a gene: 14. TCRdb's table, derived via immunoSEQ multiplex PCR, lists solely in-frame clones and lacks some. The sample holds a few hundred thousand clones, 90% seen once. The sample taken for sequencing was peripheral blood. This chain joins TRBV18 and TRBJ2-1; 9 nucleotides line up with TRBD2. The source of this sequence is a woman aged 55-70 years with COVID-19, enrolled during active disease. The CDR3: CASSVGVYSGGSEQFF. In DNA form, the CDR3 reads TGTGCCAGCTCAGTCGGCGTATACAGCGGGGGGAGTGAGCAGTTCTTC.